This T cell receptor (beta chain) was sequenced for a study of cytomegalovirus exposure and HLA in healthy donors. Study at large: The same platform was used for the roughly 130 validation repertoires and the roughly 730 first-cohort repertoires, a later analysis reported. Study results and caveats: Generally TCR sequences proved uncommon, though certain public TCRs appeared in numerous donors. Among the CMV-associated chains, three were confirmed in vitro as specific for CMV antigens.

V lost 5 bases and J lost 5; bases outside the gene matches: 7. The CDR3 sequence is 14 residues long. Per germline, CDR1 SGHNT and CDR2 YENEEA. Libraries were prepared by immunoSEQ multiplex PCR; TCRdb keeps only in-frame clonotypes and omits some of them. The sample has about 120,000 clones, over 75% seen once; the top ten hold approximately 2%. Turning to this clone: Its target is not known.

The donors were part of the roughly 120-subject validation cohort, which stood apart from the approximately 630-subject first cohort. The rearrangement links TRBV11-3 to TRBJ1-1, with 8 bases that match TRBD1. The sequence was obtained from a woman in her 30s in good health and CMV-seronegative. What was sequenced was PBMCs. DNA of the CDR3: TGTGCCAGCAGCAGATACAGGGGGAGTACTGAAGCTTTCTTT. As protein: CASSRYRGSTEAFF.